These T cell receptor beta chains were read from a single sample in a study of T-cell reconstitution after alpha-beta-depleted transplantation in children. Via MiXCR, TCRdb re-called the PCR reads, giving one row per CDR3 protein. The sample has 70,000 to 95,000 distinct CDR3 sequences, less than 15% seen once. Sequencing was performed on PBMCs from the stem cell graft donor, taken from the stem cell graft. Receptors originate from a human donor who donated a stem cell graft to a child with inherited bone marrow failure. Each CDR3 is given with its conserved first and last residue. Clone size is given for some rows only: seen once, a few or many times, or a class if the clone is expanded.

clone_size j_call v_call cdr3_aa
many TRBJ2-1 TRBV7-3 CASSFSGEQFF
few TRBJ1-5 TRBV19 CASSIRDINQPQHF
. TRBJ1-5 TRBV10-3 CAISESTNQPQHF
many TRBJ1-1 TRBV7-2 CASSINREGEAFF
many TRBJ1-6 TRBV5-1 CASSLVLPGESPLHF
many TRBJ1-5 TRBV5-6 CASSLLGQDQPQHF
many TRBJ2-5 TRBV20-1 CSAFGTSTQETQYF
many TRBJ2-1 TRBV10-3 CAISEYGRKRTYNEQFF
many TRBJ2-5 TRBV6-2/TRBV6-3 CASSGLAAYQETQYF
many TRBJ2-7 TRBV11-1 CASSVGTSGRYEQYF
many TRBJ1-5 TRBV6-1 CASSSMGGGNQPQHF
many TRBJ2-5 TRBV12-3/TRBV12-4 CASSSRGETQYF
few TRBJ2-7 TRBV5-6 CASSKRRLYEQYF
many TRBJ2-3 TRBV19 CASRRDLIYSDTQYF
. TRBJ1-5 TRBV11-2 CASSHRGPQHF
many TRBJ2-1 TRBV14 CASSTSGRALGNEQFF
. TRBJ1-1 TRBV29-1 CSVSPSSNTEAFF
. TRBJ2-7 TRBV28 CASSLSGRVSYEQYF
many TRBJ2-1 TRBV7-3 CASSLFGGSYNEQFF
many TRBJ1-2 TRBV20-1 CSSRGEGNYGYTF
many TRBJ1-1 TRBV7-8 CASSLGEGPNTEAFF
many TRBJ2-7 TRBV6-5 CASSYSPVSYEQYF
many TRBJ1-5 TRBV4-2 CASSPGPLGPQHF
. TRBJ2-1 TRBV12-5 CASGTGYIGSYNEQFF
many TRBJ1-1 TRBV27 CASSLAGGEAFF
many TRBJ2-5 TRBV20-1 CSAREHETQYF
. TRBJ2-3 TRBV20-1 CSATTGDYGSADTQYF
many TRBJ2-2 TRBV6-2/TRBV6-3 CASKRTGGTGELFF
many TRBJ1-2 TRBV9 CASSSKAREGVDYGYTF
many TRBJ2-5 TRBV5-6 CASSLGNLETQYF
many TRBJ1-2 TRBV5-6 CASSLPGRRDYGYTF
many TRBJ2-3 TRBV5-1 CASRPLAGTSTDTQYF
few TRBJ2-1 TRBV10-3 CAISVVGLAGGGSYNEQFF
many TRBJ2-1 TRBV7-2 CASSPRTSGVYNEQFF
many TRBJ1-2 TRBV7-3 CASSFVGGSNYGYTF
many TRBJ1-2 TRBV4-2 CASSQEGYGYTF
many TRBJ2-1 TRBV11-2 CASSLQAGGILNEQFF
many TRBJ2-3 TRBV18 CASSPGTGDTDTQYF
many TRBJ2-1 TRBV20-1 CSASSGSPGNEHFF
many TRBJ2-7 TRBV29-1 CSVGTTTYEQYF
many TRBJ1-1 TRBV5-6 CASSLAGDHYTEAFF
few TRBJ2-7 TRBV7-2 CASSLGQRPYEQYF
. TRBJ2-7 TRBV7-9 CASSLRGEGQYYEQYF
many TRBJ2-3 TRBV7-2 CASSQDRGTDTQYF
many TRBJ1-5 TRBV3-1 CASSQGIDRFHQPQHF
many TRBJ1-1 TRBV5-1 CASSLEGEYTEAFF
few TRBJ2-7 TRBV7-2 CASSFLSSYEQYF
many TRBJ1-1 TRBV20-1 CSARKGEGRTEAFF
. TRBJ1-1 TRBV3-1 CASSQDWGQDTEAFF
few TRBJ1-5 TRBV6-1 CASSERVTGNHHQPQHF
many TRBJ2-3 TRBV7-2 CASSSMSRTASTDTQYF
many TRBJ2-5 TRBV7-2 CASSLGTRSQETQYF
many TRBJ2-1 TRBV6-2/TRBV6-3 CASSKGGGVWSEFF